This T cell receptor (beta chain) was retrieved from a study of cytomegalovirus exposure and HLA in healthy donors. Study information: The approximately 120 million unique TCR beta sequences, from around 200 million T cells, were found by an earlier analysis. Findings and caveats of the study: In a later analysis, the majority of CMV-associated beta chains seemingly showed HLA restriction. For TCR beta chains, V- and J-gene trimming was later linked to a missense DCLRE1C variant.

V dropped 4 bases and J dropped 3; count of bases not matched to a gene: 8. CDR3 length: 16 amino acids. Germline CDR1 LNHDA, CDR2 SQIVND (reference sequence). Primers included in the PCR were 60 Vbeta and 13 Jbeta primers. Data came from immunoSEQ multiplex PCR; TCRdb stores just in-frame clones and leaves some out. The profile covers 70,000 or so clones, with about 70% appearing a single time and approximately 11% taken by the ten largest. Details on this clone: Antigen: not known.

Unrecorded immune exposures were likely, despite nominal health at sampling. This chain connects TRBV19 to TRBJ1-2, with 10 bases lining up with TRBD1. The sequenced material came from PBMCs. The TCR sequence derives from a woman in her 30s in good health and CMV-seronegative. The CDR3 region is CASSTSRTGGDYGYTF. The CDR3 region has the DNA TGTGCCAGTAGTACGAGCCGGACAGGGGGGGACTATGGCTACACCTTC.